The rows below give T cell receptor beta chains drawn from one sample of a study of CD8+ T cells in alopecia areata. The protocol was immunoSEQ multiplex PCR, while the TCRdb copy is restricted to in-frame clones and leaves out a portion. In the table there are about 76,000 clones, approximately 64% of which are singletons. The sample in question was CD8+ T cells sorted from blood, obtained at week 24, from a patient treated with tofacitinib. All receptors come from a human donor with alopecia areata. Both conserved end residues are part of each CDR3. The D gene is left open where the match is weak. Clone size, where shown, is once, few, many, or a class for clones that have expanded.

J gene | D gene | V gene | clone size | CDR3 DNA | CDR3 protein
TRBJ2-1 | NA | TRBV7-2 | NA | TGTGCCAGCAGCTTAAACCGGGACCGACGCAATGAGCAGTTCTTC | CASSLNRDRRNEQFF
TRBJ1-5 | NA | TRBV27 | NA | TGTGCCAGCAGTTTGTTGGGAATGCATCAGCCCCAGCATTTT | CASSLLGMHQPQHF
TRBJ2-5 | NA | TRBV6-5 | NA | TGTGCCAGCAGTTACACAGGAGGCGTTCAAGAGACCCAGTACTTC | CASSYTGGVQETQYF
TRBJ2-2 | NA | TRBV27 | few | TGTGCCAGCAGTTTTGGATACACCGGGGAGCTGTTTTTT | CASSFGYTGELFF
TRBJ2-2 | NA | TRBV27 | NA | TGTGCCAGCAGTCCGGGGAACACCGGGGAGCTGTTTTTT | CASSPGNTGELFF
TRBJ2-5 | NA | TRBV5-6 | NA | TGTGCCAGCAGCTTCTCCCCGAGTTACCAAGAGACCCAGTACTTC | CASSFSPSYQETQYF
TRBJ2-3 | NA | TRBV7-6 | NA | TGTGCCAGCAGCTTGGACGGCGGGTTCTCCCCAGATACGCAGTATTTT | CASSLDGGFSPDTQYF
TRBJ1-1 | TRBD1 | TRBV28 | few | TGTGCCAGCAGACAGGGGGACGGGGCTTTCTTT | CASRQGDGAFF
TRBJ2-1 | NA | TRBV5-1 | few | TGCGCCAGCAGCTTATGGCTAGCGAGGAATGAGCAGTTCTTC | CASSLWLARNEQFF
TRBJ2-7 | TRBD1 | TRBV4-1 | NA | TGCGCCAGCAGCCAAGATCACCTGGGACAGGGATTCTACGAGCAGTACTTC | CASSQDHLGQGFYEQYF
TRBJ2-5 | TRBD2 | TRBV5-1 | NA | TGCGCCAGCAGCTTGGACGGTAGCGGGGGCAAAGAGACCCAGTACTTC | CASSLDGSGGKETQYF
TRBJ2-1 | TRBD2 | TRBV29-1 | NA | TGCAGCGTCACCGGGACTAGCGGGATGTCGGGCTACAATGAGCAGTTCTTC | CSVTGTSGMSGYNEQFF
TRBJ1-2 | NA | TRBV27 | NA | TGTGCCAGCAGCCCACTTGGGGCCAATGGCTACACCTTC | CASSPLGANGYTF
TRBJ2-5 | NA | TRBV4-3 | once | TGCGCCAGCAGCCCCCCAGGGGAAGAGACCCAGTACTTC | CASSPPGEETQYF
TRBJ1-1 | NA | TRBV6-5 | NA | TGTGCCAGCAGTTATTCCGGCGAGAGGACTGAAGCTTTCTTT | CASSYSGERTEAFF
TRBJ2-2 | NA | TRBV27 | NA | TGTGCCAGCAGTATACTCAGTGTCGGGGAGCTGTTTTTT | CASSILSVGELFF
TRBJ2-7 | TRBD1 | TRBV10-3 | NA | TGTGCCATCAGGGGACAGGGAGGATCCTACGAGCAGTACTTC | CAIRGQGGSYEQYF
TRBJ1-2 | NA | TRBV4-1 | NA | TGCGCCAGCAGCCTACAGGGTGACTATGGCTACACCTTC | CASSLQGDYGYTF
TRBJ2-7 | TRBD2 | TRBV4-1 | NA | TGCGCCAGCAGCCTAGAGGAGAGCGGACTAGCGGGGGGGCTCCCCTACGAGCAGTACTTC | CASSLEESGLAGGLPYEQYF
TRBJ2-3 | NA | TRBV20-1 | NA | TGCAGCGCCGATGGAACGCAGTATTTT | CSADGTQYF